This TCR beta chain was documented in a study of T cell responses to AZD1222 COVID-19 vaccine. Notes on the study in general: Seropositivity was recorded at baseline in only 6 or 7 AZD1222 recipients. Two doses of AZD1222 preceded a rise in Spike-specific TCR breadth and depth. Unmutated variant regions reportedly attract nearly half of all spike-specific TCRs.

Produced via immunoSEQ multiplex PCR; TCRdb's table is partial and in-frame only. The data show hundreds of thousands of clones, 85% to 95% seen once. As concerns this clone: No antigen is known for it.

Per germline, CDR1 SGHNT and CDR2 YYREEE (reference sequence). CDR3 length: 16 amino acids. The V end was cut by 5 bases, the J end by 3 bases, with 18 bases between. This receptor was obtained from an adult in good health. The sequencing here drew on peripheral blood, taken on day 0 of MenACWY control vaccination. J is TRBJ1-5 and V is TRBV5-4; D might be TRBD1 (5 bases). The CDR3 spells CASSSDPGRNNQPQHF. The CDR3, as DNA: TGTGCCAGCAGTTCCGACCCGGGACGGAACAATCAGCCCCAGCATTTT.